This TCR beta chain appears in the sequencing data of a study of blood T cells in healthy people across ages. Unmatched junction bases numbered 6, after V lost 4 bases and J lost 1 base. The CDR3 has 16 amino acids. CDR1 is MNHNS, CDR2 SASEGT, per germline. Next came a second PCR, run for about 7 to 12 cycles, which used a sample-barcoded 5' primer along with a J-beta primer mix. Every single cDNA molecule received a tag from a template-switch adaptor with 12 random nucleotides. TCRdb re-called the 5' RACE reads with MiXCR, one entry per CDR3 protein. The sample lists about 640,000 distinct CDR3 sequences, around three fifths occurring once. This clonotype was counted between two and nine times. Its antigen is not known. No fewer than 5.5 micrograms of total RNA were isolated from every sample. Study results and limitations: A greater number of naive CD4+ cells and higher diversity distinguished long-lived donors from aged donors. Investigators viewed diversity estimates from one million T cells as underestimates, the study reported.

Sequenced sample: blood. V is TRBV6-1 and J is TRBJ2-1; 8 nucleotides agree with TRBD1. This TCR derives from a man aged 60 to 75 in good health. The CDR3 nucleotides are TGTGCCAGCAGTGCAGGGACAGGTCTATCCTACAATGAGCAGTTCTTC. The encoded protein is CASSAGTGLSYNEQFF.